This T cell receptor (beta chain) was observed in a study of blood T cell repertoires in COVID-19. Sequencing was performed with immunoSEQ multiplex PCR; in TCRdb, only in-frame clones are kept and a portion is missing. The sample shows fewer than 450,000 clones, 70% to 90% of them seen only once. Germline CDR1 is LGHNA and CDR2 is YSLEER. This CDR3 spans 19 amino acids. V lost 0 bases and J lost 0, with 15 bases in between. The V and J genes are TRBV4-3 and TRBJ2-6, with D perhaps matching TRBD1 (6 bases). The sequenced material came from PBMCs or T cells enriched from blood (not recorded which). The origin of this receptor is a woman younger than 30 who had recovered from COVID-19. The DNA of the CDR3 is TGCGCCAGCAGCCAAGATTGGGCAGGGGTTAACTCTGGGGCCAACGTCCTGACTTTC. Its protein is CASSQDWAGVNSGANVLTF.